One sample yielded the 18 T cell receptor beta chains listed below, sequenced in a study of breast tumors, draining lymph nodes, adjacent tissues (dated by TCRdb to 2016 to 2017). The lymph node samples were taken from the axillary draining lymph nodes of breast cancer patients. Libraries were built with multiplex PCR. Instrument on record: Illumina HiSeq 2000. TCRdb reprocessing: public reads trimmed at Q25 with fastp, clones called with MiXCR, in-frame beta chains kept. Rows matching on CDR3 protein sequence are summarized as one entry with the most common DNA and genes. For this sample there are 200,000 or so distinct CDR3 sequences; approximately 30% appear just once. The biggest ten clones account for approximately 4.5% of the sample. Sequenced material: axillary lymph node tissue. The receptor set was obtained from a female donor with breast cancer. Some clones in this sample may be carry-over from other donors' samples.

Notes on this clonotype: This clone may be a read error of a much larger clone one base away. Here the CDR3 reads CASSARIVSGYTF. As DNA, the CDR3 is TGTGCCAGCAGCGCCCGGATCGTCTCCGGCTACACCTTC. The rearrangement links TRBV9 to TRBJ1-2; D not certain. Germline V CDR1 and CDR2: SGDLS, YYNGEE. Trimming stripped 3 bases from V and 8 bases from J, with 14 bases between. This CDR3 is built from 13 residues.

This clonotype has at least ten counts. J is TRBJ1-5 and V is TRBV4-3; D unresolved. Germline lookup yields CDR1 LGHNA and CDR2 YSLEER. Deletions cut 3 bases from V and 0 bases from J, with 9 bases between. The CDR3 spans 15 residues. CDR3 coding DNA: TGCGCCAGCAGCCAGACGGTCCTTAGCAATCAGCCCCAGCATTTT. The encoded protein is CASSQTVLSNQPQHF.

At least ten counts were recorded for this clonotype. The chain joins TRBV15 to TRBJ2-1; tentatively, D is TRBD1 (5 bases). The V end lost 0 bases, the J end lost 9 bases, and 12 bases lay between the germline ends. CDR1 and CDR2 from the germline V gene are LNHNV and YYDKDF (reference sequence). The CDR3 totals 14 residues. CDR3 sequence: CATSRDQGPGEQFF. The CDR3 DNA follows: TGTGCCACCAGCAGAGATCAGGGCCCGGGTGAGCAGTTCTTC.

This clonotype came up many times. The chain carries TRBV4-1 and TRBJ2-1; TRBD2 agrees at 16 bases. V trimming: 6 bases; J trimming: 4 bases; junction bases outside the gene matches: 3. This CDR3 contains 16 residues. The V gene's germline CDR1 is MGHRA and CDR2 YSYEKL. CDR3 nucleotide sequence: TGCGCCAGCAGGGGGACTAGCGGGGGGGATTACAATGAGCAGTTCTTC. It encodes CASRGTSGGDYNEQFF.

This chain joins TRBV19 and TRBJ1-1; 10 bases align to TRBD1. The V gene end was trimmed by 7 bases and the J gene end by 4 bases; junction bases not matched to a gene: 9. Germline loops: CDR1 LNHDA, CDR2 SQIVND (reference sequence). This CDR3 region has 15 residues. The CDR3 spells CASTQRQGAGTEAFF. The CDR3 bases are TGTGCCAGTACTCAACGACAGGGGGCAGGCACTGAAGCTTTCTTT.

As for this clonotype: A read error may produce the germline difference seen at one junction end. V is TRBV29-1 and J is TRBJ2-7; weak D call: TRBD1 (5 bases). The length of the CDR3 is 13 residues. CDR1 and CDR2 (germline): SQVTM, ANQGSEA. The CDR3 nucleotides are TGCAGCGTCCGGGCAGGGAACTCCTACGAGCAGCACTTC. This codes for CSVRAGNSYEQHF.

There are many counts of this clonotype. The chain recombines TRBV7-2 with TRBJ1-3, with D possibly TRBD1 on 5 matching bases. The CDR3 is 13 amino acids. Germline CDR1 reads SGHTA; CDR2 reads FQGNSA. Trimming took off 4 bases at V and 3 bases at J, with 7 bases between the two ends. CDR3 in amino acids: CASSSQGGNTIYF. DNA of the CDR3: TGTGCCAGCAGCTCGCAGGGTGGAAACACCATATATTTT. The full variable domain, with the rest looked up from reference TRBV7-2 and TRBJ1-3, is GAGVSQSPSNKVTEKGKDVELRCDPISGHTALYWYRQSLGQGLEFLIYFQGNSAPDKSGLPSDRFSAERTGGSVSTLTIQRTQQEDSAVYLCASSSQGGNTIYFGEGSWLTVV.

This chain connects TRBV2 to TRBJ2-5; 11 bases are shared with TRBD2. Germline V gene data show CDR1 as SNHLY and CDR2 as FYNNEI. This CDR3 has 17 residues. J was trimmed by 0 bases and V by 7 bases; bases with no gene match: 10. CDR3 sequence: CASMAGLAGGNQETQYF. Written as DNA, the CDR3 is TGTGCCAGCATGGCTGGGCTAGCGGGGGGAAACCAAGAGACCCAGTACTTC.

This clonotype was detected ten times or more. The J gene is TRBJ2-7, the V gene TRBV5-1; TRBD1 aligns across 10 bases. V lost 4 bases, J lost 9 bases, and 13 bases stayed unmatched. Germline V CDR1 and CDR2: SGHRS, YFSETQ. The CDR3 length is 15 residues. The DNA of the CDR3 is TGCGCCAGCAGCCTTTCCCGGGACAGGGGCCGGGGGCAGTACTTC. This encodes CASSLSRDRGRGQYF.

This clonotype has more than one count but fewer than ten. The genes are TRBV20-1 and TRBJ2-7, with D possibly matching TRBD1 (8 bases). V was shortened by 6 bases and J by 9 bases, with 30 bases between the two germline ends. Germline CDR1 is DFQATT and CDR2 is SNEGSKA (reference sequence). The CDR3 contains 16 residues. CDR3 coding DNA: TGCAGTGCACGGACAGGGTCAAGCGGGACGGGGCTTGGGCAGTACTTC. It yields the protein CSARTGSSGTGLGQYF.

This sequence joins TRBV3-1 and TRBJ2-1; 8 bases are shared with TRBD2. In germline, CDR1 is LGHDT, CDR2 YNNKEL (reference sequence). The CDR3 extends over 16 amino acids. J lost 14 bases, V lost 3 bases, and 18 bases had no gene match. The CDR3 nucleotides read TGTGCCAGCAGCCAGAACGGAGCGGGAGTTATAGGGGTGGAGTTCTTC. This sequence encodes CASSQNGAGVIGVEFF.

This clonotype came up many times. This rearrangement joins TRBV30 to TRBJ1-4; D ambiguous. The ends were cut back, 0 bases at V and 7 bases at J, with 9 bases in the middle. The CDR3 spans 13 residues. Germline V gene lookup returns CDR1 GTSNPN and CDR2 SVGIG (reference sequence). The DNA for the CDR3 is TGTGCCTGGAGTGTACTCGCGGGTGAAAAACTGTTTTTT. Translation gives CAWSVLAGEKLFF.

This clonotype was seen many times. V is TRBV12-3 or TRBV12-4 and J is TRBJ2-7, with TRBD2 identical over 7 bases. The trim removed 9 bases at V and 6 bases at J, leaving 5 bases unmatched. The CDR3 totals 11 residues. The CDR3 bases are TGTGCCAGGCGGGAGTTTCCCGAGCAGTACTTC. Residues: CARREFPEQYF.

This clonotype was seen many times. Mismatch with germline at one junction end may stem from a read error. This chain links TRBV7-9 with TRBJ1-3; D is perhaps TRBD1 (5 bases). This CDR3 has 17 residues. CDR1 and CDR2 from the germline V gene are SEHNR and FQNEAQ (reference sequence). CDR3 sequence reads: CASSSLGTSSSGNPIYF. For the CDR3, the DNA is TGTGCCAGCAGCTCTTTGGGGACGTCGAGCTCTGGAAACCCCATATATTTT. The variable domain in full, completed from reference TRBV7-9 and TRBJ1-3, reads DTGVSQNPRHKITKRGQNVTFRCDPISEHNRLYWYRQTLGQGPEFLTYFQNEAQLEKSRLLSDRFSAERPKGSFSTLEIQRTEQGDSAMYLCASSSLGTSSSGNPIYFGEGSWLTVV.

This clonotype was seen only a few times. A much larger clone differs by one base, so this may be a read error. The chain employs TRBV5-1 and TRBJ2-2; D possibly uses TRBD1 or TRBD2 (5 bases each). The CDR3 runs 13 residues. The germline V gene encodes CDR1 SGHRS and CDR2 YFSETQ. In DNA form, the CDR3 reads TGCGCCAGCAGCTTATTAAACACCGGGGACCTGTTTTTT. This translates into CASSLLNTGDLFF.

Worth noting for this clonotype: At one end, the junction sequence differs from germline, possibly due to a read error. The chain has TRBV5-1 and TRBJ2-2, with a possible D match to TRBD2 (5 bases). The CDR3 is made up of 16 amino acids. Germline CDR1 reads SGHRS; CDR2 reads YFSETQ. The CDR3 spells CASSLRAASNTGELSW. The CDR3 nucleotides are TGCGCCAGCAGCTTGCGGGCAGCTTCGAACACCGGGGAGCTGTCTTGG.

This clonotype was detected only a few times. The chain carries TRBV28 and TRBJ1-2; tentative D call: TRBD1 (5 bases). Germline CDR1 is MDHEN and CDR2 is SYDVKM. V was clipped by 7 bases and J by 8 bases, with 17 bases between them. The CDR3 consists of 13 residues. CDR3 in DNA: TGTGCCAGCACCCTAGGGGCAGATCTCGGCTACACCTTC. This encodes CASTLGADLGYTF.

The rearrangement links TRBV7-9 to TRBJ1-2; D ambiguous. The CDR3 is 12 residues long. CDR1 is SEHNR, CDR2 FQNEAQ, per germline (reference sequence). The ends were cut back, 4 bases at V and 6 bases at J, with 9 bases in the middle. The CDR3 DNA reads TGTGCCAGCAGCTCGATTCTGGATGGCTACACCTTC. Its protein is CASSSILDGYTF.